One T cell receptor beta chain is described in this entry. Its antigen is still unknown. Within one base of it there is no much larger clone, and no base qualities were kept. The data originate from a study of Ad26.COV2.S vaccination and SARS-CoV-2 variants (dated by TCRdb to about 2021). General notes on the study: Vaccine-arm donors came from COV1001, a multicentre, randomized, double-blind, placebo-controlled phase I-IIa trial of Ad26.COV2.S in healthy adults. Ad26.COV2.S was administered intramuscularly at 5 x 10^10 or 1 x 10^11 viral particles, either as a single shot or as two shots given 56 days apart. Sequencing of the TCRbeta repertoire served to evaluate the specificity and breadth of SARS-CoV-2-reactive T cell receptors following Ad26.COV2.S vaccination. The TCR-sequenced set comprised around 30 samples: around 20 Ad26.COV2.S vaccine recipients, 5 placebo recipients and 8 SARS-CoV-2 convalescent individuals. Trial participants were randomized into five groups of five, in which low-dose or high-dose Ad26.COV2.S was given once or twice, or placebo was given on both occasions. Investigators remained blinded to trial group allocation during experiments and outcome assessment.

General findings and caveats noted by the study authors: After vaccination, spike-specific CD8+ and CD4+ T cell responses were reported to show substantial breadth. The study lacked the statistical power to compare responses across vaccine doses or regimens. According to the authors, total T cell responses may have been underestimated by the TCR breadth and depth analyses. Higher spike-specific TCR breadth was observed in Ad26.COV2.S recipients than in placebo recipients (P = 0.0014). Comparable non-spike TCR breadth was observed between vaccine and placebo recipients, consistent with only spike being contained in the vaccine.

The treatment or condition label on this specimen signifies: some 19 received Ad26.COV2.S at low or high dose, single or two shots; about 5 received placebo; per-sample allocation not given. Repertoires of vaccine and placebo recipients were sequenced from samples collected on day 63 after the first injection. Between 29 July and 7 August 2020, Cohort 1b enrolled 25 adults aged 18-55 years at one site in Boston, USA. Ad26.COV2.S was a replication-incompetent adenovirus type 26 vector that expressed a prefusion-stabilized SARS-CoV-2 spike protein derived from the original Wuhan strain. Looking up the germline V gene yields CDR1 SGHTA and CDR2 FQGNSA. Relative to germline, V is 2 bases shorter and J is 10 bases shorter, with 8 bases between their ends. CDR3 length: 12 amino acids, cysteine to phenylalanine. The read is trimmed to its CDR3 DNA, 36 bases read in frame from base 1. The immunoSEQ Assay was the method used to sequence TCRbeta CDR3 regions. After extraction, genomic DNA underwent amplification by bias-controlled multiplex PCR, followed by high-throughput sequencing. Under the source paper's analysis protocol: To quantify the absolute abundance of every unique TCRbeta CDR3 region, sequences were collapsed and filtered. T cell fraction was estimated by normalizing TCRbeta template counts to usable DNA, with usable DNA measured through amplification of reference genes found in all nucleated cells. Repertoire TCRs were annotated as SARS-CoV-2-specific by exact matching of V gene, CDR3 amino acid sequence and J gene to a known reactive TCR set. The reference SARS-CoV-2 TCR set was obtained from MIRA and was filtered for enrichment in COVID-19-positive ImmuneCODE repertoires, whereby public or cross-reactive TCRs were removed. Drawing on the MIRA antigens, annotated TCRs were analysed further at the level of specific ORF or position within ORF. Breadth was defined as the number of annotated unique rearrangements divided by the total number of unique productive rearrangements, and depth was defined as the summed frequency of the annotated unique rearrangements. Two-sided Wilcoxon rank-sum tests were applied when comparing TCR breadth between groups. As stored in TCRdb, this immuneACCESS dataset retains in-frame rearrangements with V and J assigned. A fraction of the clones does not appear; measured against another copy, unresolved V genes explain less than half of the discrepancy, and the remainder lacks a known reason. V and J calls and clone size follow that table, whereas D and trimming were derived from the DNA. Present in this sample are around 420,000 clones, 88% of which were seen just once. The top ten hold 3.6% of the sample.

This chain is built from TRBV7-2 and TRBJ1-4, with the D gene not confidently named. The sequences come from peripheral blood, collected in a trial of Ad26.COV2.S vaccine versus placebo. The sequence was collected from a person between 18 and 59 years old who received the Ad26.COV2.S COVID-19 vaccine or a placebo. The CDR3 in this case is CASSLRKGKLFF. At the DNA level, the sequence is TGTGCCAGCAGCTTACGGAAGGGAAAACTGTTTTTT.